The rows below give T cell receptor beta chains drawn from one sample of a study of T cells in Graves' hyperthyroidism and ophthalmopathy. TCRdb reprocessed the multiplex PCR reads with MiXCR, giving one entry per CDR3 protein. The repertoire holds a few hundred thousand distinct CDR3 sequences, with approximately 14% as singletons. The sample taken for sequencing was blood. These receptors were collected from a young woman with Graves' hyperthyroidism. The CDR3 runs from the conserved cysteine through the conserved F or W. The D gene is left open where the match is weak. Clone size appears in some rows only: once, few, many, or a class for an expanded clone.

d_call j_call cdr3_length v_call clone_size cdr3_nt cdr3_aa
TRBD2 TRBJ2-3 15 TRBV9 NA TGTGCCAGCAGCGGTAGCGGGAGGGCGGCAGATACGCAGTATTTT CASSGSGRAADTQYF
NA TRBJ2-1 16 TRBV7-6 many TGTGCCAGCAGCTCCTCCGTCGCGGGAATTTACAATGAGCAGTTCTTC CASSSSVAGIYNEQFF
TRBD2 TRBJ2-1 15 TRBV9 many TGTGCCAGCAGTCCGGGACTAGCGGGGAGCAATGAGCAGTTCTTC CASSPGLAGSNEQFF
NA TRBJ2-1 16 TRBV7-9 NA TGTGCCAGCAGCTTAGATGCAGGGGTAATTTACAATGAGCAGTTCTTC CASSLDAGVIYNEQFF
NA TRBJ1-4 13 TRBV20-1 many TGCAGTGCTAGATGGATTTCCAATGAAAAACTGTTTTTT CSARWISNEKLFF
NA TRBJ1-2 15 TRBV11-3 NA TGTGCCAGCAGCCAAAATTCCGGATCCACAGAGGGCTACACCTTC CASSQNSGSTEGYTF
TRBD2 TRBJ2-3 16 TRBV2 many TGTGCCAGCAGTGAAGGACTAGCGGGAGACAAAGATACGCAGTATTTT CASSEGLAGDKDTQYF
NA TRBJ1-1 15 TRBV5-1 few TGCGCCAGCAGCTTGGATCACAGCGCCGCCACTGAAGCTTTCTTT CASSLDHSAATEAFF
TRBD2 TRBJ2-7 15 TRBV7-2 many TGTGCCAGCAGCCCAAGTGGGCGGGAGACCTACGAGCAGTACTTC CASSPSGRETYEQYF
TRBD1 TRBJ2-5 14 TRBV28 many TGTGCCAGCAGGTCAGGGGGTGGGCAAGAGACCCAGTACTTC CASRSGGGQETQYF
NA TRBJ1-5 14 TRBV10-3 few TGTGCCATCAGTCGGACAGCGGTAACAGATACGCAGCATTTT CAISRTAVTDTQHF
NA TRBJ2-2 14 TRBV11-3 many TGTGCCAGCAGCTTAGCGGGGAACACCGGGGAGCTGTTTTTT CASSLAGNTGELFF
NA TRBJ2-5 13 TRBV24-1 many TGTGCCACCAGTGATTTGAACGGTGAGACCCAGTACTTC CATSDLNGETQYF
NA TRBJ2-1 15 TRBV11-2 NA TGTGCCAGCAACCACCGGGACCAACCCTACAATGAGCAGTTCTTC CASNHRDQPYNEQFF
TRBD1 TRBJ1-2 14 TRBV6-1 many TGTGCCAGCAGCAACGGACAGGGGATCTATGGCTACACCTTC CASSNGQGIYGYTF
NA TRBJ1-2 15 TRBV20-1 many TGCAGTGCTAGGCGACAGGACGGGCCTAACTATGGCTACACCTTC CSARRQDGPNYGYTF
NA TRBJ1-2 13 TRBV6-1 many TGTGCCAGCAGATACGACAGAAACTATGGCTACACCTTC CASRYDRNYGYTF
NA TRBJ2-7 14 TRBV7-2 few TGTGCCAGCAGCTTAAGTCAGGGACCCTACGAGCAGTACTTC CASSLSQGPYEQYF
TRBD1 TRBJ2-1 16 TRBV19 NA TGTGCCAGTAGTGGCCGGGACAGAGGGCCCGGAGATGAGCAGTTCTTC CASSGRDRGPGDEQFF
NA TRBJ1-6 14 TRBV7-2 NA TGTGCCAGCAGCTTGGGACGGACGACTTCACCCCTCCACTTT CASSLGRTTSPLHF
NA TRBJ1-5 14 TRBV5-1 NA TGCGCCAGCAGCTTGGGACCCCGGGTTCAGCCCCAGCATTTT CASSLGPRVQPQHF
NA TRBJ1-2 14 TRBV5-8 NA TGTGCCAGCAGCCCCCAGAGCCAAAACTATGGCTACACCTTC CASSPQSQNYGYTF
NA TRBJ2-7 14 TRBV28 many TGTGCCAGCAATGAGATCGGGAACCCGACCGAGCAGTACTTC CASNEIGNPTEQYF
NA TRBJ2-5 16 TRBV12-5 many TGTGCTAGTGGTTTGGCCCCGCTGGGCTCGCGGGAGACCCAGTACTTC CASGLAPLGSRETQYF
TRBD1 TRBJ1-1 13 TRBV6-1 few TGTGCCAGCAGTGGTACAGGGGTTACTGAAGCTTTCTTT CASSGTGVTEAFF
NA TRBJ1-1 17 TRBV5-1 many TGCGCCAGCAGCTTGGTGCCCCCCTCGTCAGGGAACACTGAAGCTTTCTTT CASSLVPPSSGNTEAFF
TRBD1 TRBJ1-4 13 TRBV29-1 many TGCAGCGTCGGGGACAGGGGTGGTGAAAAACTGTTTTTT CSVGDRGGEKLFF
TRBD1 TRBJ1-1 14 TRBV28 many TGTGCCAGCAGTTTAATAGGGGGCAACACTGAAGCTTTCTTT CASSLIGGNTEAFF
TRBD1 TRBJ2-7 14 TRBV6-1 many TGTGCCAGCAGCAAGCGGACAGGTTCCTACGAGCAGTACTTC CASSKRTGSYEQYF
TRBD1 TRBJ2-7 15 TRBV24-1 few TGTGCCACCAGTGATCACCGGGACAGGGATTACGAGCAGTACTTC CATSDHRDRDYEQYF
TRBD1 TRBJ2-5 17 TRBV10-3 NA TGTGCCATCAGTGAGTCCCGGGGACAGGGAGGCCTAGAGACCCAGTACTTC CAISESRGQGGLETQYF
NA TRBJ2-7 12 TRBV13 few TGTGCCAGCAGCTTAACTGGGCAGGGGCAGTACTTC CASSLTGQGQYF
NA TRBJ2-2 14 TRBV5-1 many TGCGCCAGCACCCCGGCCATGGGAACCGGGGAGCTGTTTTTT CASTPAMGTGELFF